A single sample gave rise to the 9 T cell receptor beta chains below, sequenced in a study of cytomegalovirus exposure and HLA in healthy donors. The PCR had 60 Vbeta and 13 Jbeta primers. TCRdb keeps only in-frame clones here, not all; method: immunoSEQ multiplex PCR. The table shows some 180,000 clones, with around 80% occurring only once. The sequencing input was PBMCs. The source is a woman in her twenties or thirties in good health and CMV-seropositive.

The chain joins TRBV19 to TRBJ2-3; the D gene is possibly TRBD2 (6 bases). This CDR3 spans 15 amino acids. Germline CDR1 reads LNHDA; CDR2 reads SQIVND (reference sequence). The V and J ends lost 5 bases and 0 bases respectively, with 12 bases between them. The CDR3 coding sequence is TGTGCCAGTAGTCCCGGGGACTCTAGCACAGATACGCAGTATTTT. It specifies CASSPGDSSTDTQYF.

The gene calls are TRBV28 and TRBJ2-7, with 7 positions matching TRBD2. This CDR3 has 16 amino acids. The V gene end was trimmed by 5 bases and the J gene end by 0 bases; junction bases not matched to a gene: 10. The germline V gene has CDR1 MDHEN and CDR2 SYDVKM. The CDR3: CASSPSGRQSSYEQYF. CDR3 in DNA: TGTGCCAGCAGTCCTAGCGGCAGGCAGAGCTCCTACGAGCAGTACTTC.

This chain links TRBV6-5 with TRBJ2-3, with TRBD2 matching 10 bases. V trimming: 7 bases; J trimming: 0 bases; junction bases outside the gene matches: 4. The length of the CDR3 is 15 residues. Germline V gene data show CDR1 as MNHEY and CDR2 as SVGAGI. The CDR3 sequence is CASKRGGFSTDTQYF. In DNA form, the CDR3 reads TGTGCCAGCAAGCGGGGGGGATTTAGCACAGATACGCAGTATTTT.

The rearrangement links TRBV5-1 to TRBJ1-4, with D unclear. Germline V gene data show CDR1 as SGHRS and CDR2 as YFSETQ. V dropped 0 bases and J dropped 4 bases, with 7 bases sitting between them. There are 14 residues in the CDR3. The CDR3 nucleotides read TGCGCCAGCAGCTTGGAGCGGATTAATGAAAAACTGTTTTTT. The encoded protein is CASSLERINEKLFF.

The chain has TRBV7-6 and TRBJ2-1; possibly TRBD2 for D (5 bases). There are 14 residues in the CDR3. Germline-derived CDR1 and CDR2 are SGHVS and FNYEAQ. Trimming cost V 1 base and J 8 bases, with 12 bases left between them. The CDR3 nucleotides read TGTGCCAGCAGCTTAGAGAGACTATCCCATGAGCAGTTCTTC. Translation gives CASSLERLSHEQFF.

Here the CDR3 DNA reads TGTGCCAGCCCCCTTACCGGGACAGCCAAGGATGAGCAGTTCTTC. Its translation is CASPLTGTAKDEQFF. This chain joins TRBV7-2 and TRBJ2-1; 7 nucleotides agree with TRBD1. J was trimmed by 8 bases and V by 8 bases; bases with no gene match: 15. This CDR3 comprises 15 residues. Germline values: CDR1 SGHTA, CDR2 FQGNSA.

This clone was seen a few times. The J gene is TRBJ1-4, the V gene TRBV7-9, with TRBD1 as a possible D gene (5 bases). Looked up from germline, CDR1 is SEHNR and CDR2 is FQNEAQ (reference sequence). CDR3 length: 15 amino acids. V was clipped by 1 base and J by 8 bases, with 14 bases between them. CDR3 region: CASSLGATYREKLFF. CDR3 nucleotide sequence: TGTGCCAGCAGCTTAGGCGCGACCTACAGGGAAAAACTGTTTTTT.

The V call is TRBV9, the J call TRBJ2-2, with 11 nucleotides matching TRBD2. CDR3 length: 15 amino acids. Trimming removed 5 bases from V and 3 bases from J; junction bases left unmatched: 3. Germline loops: CDR1 SGDLS, CDR2 YYNGEE. CDR3 sequence: CASSSSGGYTGELFF. The CDR3 DNA is TGTGCCAGCAGTTCTAGCGGGGGGTACACCGGGGAGCTGTTTTTT.

V and J are TRBV11-3 and TRBJ1-2; 7 nucleotides match TRBD1. CDR1 SGHNT and CDR2 YENEEA come from the germline V gene. The CDR3 consists of 14 residues. The J segment lost 7 bases and the V segment lost 4 bases, leaving 9 bases of the junction unmatched. CDR3 DNA: TGTGCCAGCAGCTATACAGGGGTGGGGGTTGGCTACACCTTC. The encoded protein is CASSYTGVGVGYTF.